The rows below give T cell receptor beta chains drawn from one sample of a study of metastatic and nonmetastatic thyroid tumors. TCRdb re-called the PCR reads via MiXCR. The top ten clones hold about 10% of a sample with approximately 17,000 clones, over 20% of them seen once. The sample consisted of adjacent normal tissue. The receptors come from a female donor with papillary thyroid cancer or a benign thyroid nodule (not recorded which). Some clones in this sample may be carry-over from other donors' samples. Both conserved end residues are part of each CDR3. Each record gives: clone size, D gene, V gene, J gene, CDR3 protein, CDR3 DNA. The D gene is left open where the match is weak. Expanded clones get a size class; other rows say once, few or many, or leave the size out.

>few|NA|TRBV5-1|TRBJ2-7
CASSLGGGLYEQYF
TGCGCCAGCAGCTTGGGTGGGGGGCTCTACGAGCAGTACTTC
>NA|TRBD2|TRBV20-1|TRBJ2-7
CSARGPVAGIYEQYF
TGCAGTGCTAGAGGCCCGGTAGCGGGAATTTACGAGCAGTACTTC
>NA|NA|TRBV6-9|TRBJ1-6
CASSYPGRPLHF
TGTGCCAGCAGTTACCCCGGGCGACCCCTCCACTTT
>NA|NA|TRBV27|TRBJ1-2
CASSLWAGTTYGYTF
TGTGCCAGCAGTTTATGGGCAGGCACTACCTATGGCTACACCTTC
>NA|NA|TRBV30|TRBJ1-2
CAWRPPGRNYGYTF
TGTGCCTGGAGACCTCCGGGAAGAAACTATGGCTACACCTTC
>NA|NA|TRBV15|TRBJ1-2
CATSTRGEDQRGYTF
TGTGCCACCAGCACAAGAGGTGAAGATCAGCGTGGCTACACCTTC
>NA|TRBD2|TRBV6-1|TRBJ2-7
CASSEWGSGMLSYEQYF
TGTGCCAGCAGTGAATGGGGTAGCGGGATGCTCTCCTACGAGCAGTACTTC
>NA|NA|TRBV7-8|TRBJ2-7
CASSLGSYEQYF
TGTGCCAGCAGCTTAGGCTCCTACGAGCAGTACTTC
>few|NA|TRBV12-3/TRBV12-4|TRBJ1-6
CASHYNSPLHF
TGTGCCAGCCATTATAATTCACCCCTCCACTTT
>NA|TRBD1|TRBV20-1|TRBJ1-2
CSARHGQGYGYTF
TGCAGTGCTAGGCACGGACAGGGTTATGGCTACACCTTC
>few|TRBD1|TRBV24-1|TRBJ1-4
CATSGTGNEDEKLFF
TGTGCCACCAGTGGGACAGGGAATGAGGATGAAAAACTGTTTTTT
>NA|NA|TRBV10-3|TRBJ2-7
CAIRDPKSGTSDIYF
TGTGCCATCAGGGACCCAAAATCCGGGACGAGTGATATATACTTC
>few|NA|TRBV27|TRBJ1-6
CASRLTGGNSPLHF
TGTGCCAGCAGACTGACAGGCGGAAATTCACCCCTCCACTTT
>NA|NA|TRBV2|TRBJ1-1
CASRRSTEMNTEAFF
TGTGCCAGCAGGCGATCGACAGAAATGAACACTGAAGCTTTCTTT
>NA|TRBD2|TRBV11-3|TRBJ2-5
CASSPRLAGGQETQYF
TGTGCCAGCAGCCCCCGACTAGCGGGAGGGCAAGAGACCCAGTACTTC
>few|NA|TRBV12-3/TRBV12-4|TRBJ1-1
CASSQTVNTEAFF
TGTGCCAGCAGTCAGACAGTGAACACTGAAGCTTTCTTT
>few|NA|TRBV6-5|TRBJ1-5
CASSYSPGQPQHF
TGTGCCAGCAGTTACTCGCCCGGTCAGCCCCAGCATTTT
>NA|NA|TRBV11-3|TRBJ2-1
CASSPRGAGEQFF
TGTGCCAGCAGCCCCCGGGGGGCTGGTGAGCAGTTCTTC
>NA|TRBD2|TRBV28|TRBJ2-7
CASDTPGGPDSYEQYF
TGTGCCAGCGATACCCCGGGAGGACCTGACTCCTACGAGCAGTACTTC
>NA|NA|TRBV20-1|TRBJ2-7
CSARGVAGSYEQYF
TGCAGTGCTAGGGGAGTGGCGGGGTCTTACGAGCAGTACTTC
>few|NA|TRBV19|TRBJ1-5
CASTVELFSNQPQHF
TGTGCCAGTACGGTCGAACTATTTAGCAATCAGCCCCAGCATTTT
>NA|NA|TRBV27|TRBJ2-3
CASGQTSTDTQYF
TGTGCCAGCGGACAAACAAGCACAGATACGCAGTATTTT
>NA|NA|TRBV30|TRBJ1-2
CAWSVRGFDYCYTF
TGTGCCTGGAGTGTACGAGGGTTTGACTATTGCTACACCTTC
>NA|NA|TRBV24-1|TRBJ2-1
CATSLWDEQFF
TGTGCCACCAGCCTCTGGGATGAGCAGTTCTTC
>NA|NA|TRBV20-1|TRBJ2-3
CSASRREQAGLTDTQYF
TGCAGTGCTAGTAGAAGGGAACAAGCGGGCCTCACAGATACGCAGTATTTT
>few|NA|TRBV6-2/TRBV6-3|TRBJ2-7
CASSYSSGGYEQYF
TGTGCCAGCAGTTACTCGAGCGGTGGCTACGAGCAGTACTTC
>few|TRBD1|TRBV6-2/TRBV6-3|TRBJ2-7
CASRPPGQGRNEQYF
TGTGCCAGCAGACCGCCGGGACAGGGGAGGAACGAGCAGTACTTC
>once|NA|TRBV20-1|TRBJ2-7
CSARDLVRSYEQYF
TGCAGTGCTAGAGATCTTGTAAGGTCCTACGAGCAGTACTTC
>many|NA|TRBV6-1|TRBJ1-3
CASRPSSGNTIYF
TGTGCCAGCAGACCGAGCTCTGGAAACACCATATATTTT
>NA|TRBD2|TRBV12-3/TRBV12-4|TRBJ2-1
CASSGLAALSYNEQFF
TGTGCCAGCAGCGGACTAGCGGCCCTCTCCTACAATGAGCAGTTCTTC
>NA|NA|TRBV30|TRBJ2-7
CAWRSTSYEQYF
TGTGCCTGGAGGTCGACCTCCTACGAGCAGTACTTC
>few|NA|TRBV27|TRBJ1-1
CASTVRRGGTEAFF
TGTGCCAGCACCGTAAGGAGAGGCGGCACTGAAGCTTTCTTT
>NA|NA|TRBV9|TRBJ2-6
CASSVTLGANVLTF
TGTGCCAGCAGCGTAACTCTGGGGGCCAACGTCCTGACTTTC
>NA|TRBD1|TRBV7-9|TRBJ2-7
CGSSQGTGYYEQYF
TGTGGCAGCAGTCAAGGGACAGGTTACTACGAGCAGTACTTC
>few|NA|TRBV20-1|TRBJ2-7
CSAFKGPGTYEQYF
TGCAGTGCCTTTAAGGGACCGGGTACCTACGAGCAGTACTTC
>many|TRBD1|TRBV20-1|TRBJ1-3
CSALGQGVGNTIYF
TGCAGTGCCTTAGGACAGGGGGTCGGAAACACCATATATTTT
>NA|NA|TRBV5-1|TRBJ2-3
CASSFWADSTDTQYF
TGCGCCAGCAGCTTTTGGGCCGATAGCACAGATACGCAGTATTTT
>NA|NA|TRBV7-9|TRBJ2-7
CASSLGSPNEQYF
TGTGCCAGCAGCTTAGGCAGCCCCAACGAGCAGTACTTC
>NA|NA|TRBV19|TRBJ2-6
CASSSSAGANVLTF
TGTGCCAGTAGTAGTTCAGCTGGGGCCAACGTCCTGACTTTC
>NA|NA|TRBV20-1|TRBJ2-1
CSGGTANYNEQFF
TGCAGTGGCGGGACTGCAAACTACAATGAGCAGTTCTTC
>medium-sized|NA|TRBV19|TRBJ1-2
CAGSIVSRSNYGYTF
TGTGCCGGTAGTATAGTAAGCCGCAGCAACTATGGCTACACCTTC
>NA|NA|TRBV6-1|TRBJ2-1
CASTPGLEEVQFF
TGTGCCAGCACCCCGGGACTTGAGGAAGTGCAGTTCTTC
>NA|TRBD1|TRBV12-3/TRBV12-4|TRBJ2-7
CASRRTGDSYEQYF
TGTGCCAGCAGGCGGACAGGGGACTCCTACGAGCAGTACTTC
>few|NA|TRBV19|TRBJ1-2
CASSFLPGTLRLGYGYTF
TGTGCCAGTAGTTTCCTTCCCGGGACACTTAGGTTGGGCTATGGCTACACCTTC
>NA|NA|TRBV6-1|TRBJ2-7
CASKDLEQYF
TGTGCCAGCAAAGACTTAGAGCAGTACTTC
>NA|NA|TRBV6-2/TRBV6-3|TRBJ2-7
CASSRTGNYEQYF
TGTGCCAGCAGTAGGACGGGGAACTACGAGCAGTACTTC
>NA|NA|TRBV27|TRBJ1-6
CASSRDAPSPLHF
TGTGCCAGCAGTAGGGACGCACCTTCACCCCTCCACTTT
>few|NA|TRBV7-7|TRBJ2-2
CASSSDTTTGELFF
TGTGCTAGCAGCTCGGACACCACTACCGGGGAGCTGTTTTTT
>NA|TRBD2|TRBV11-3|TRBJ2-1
CASSPAGLPNEQFF
TGTGCCAGCAGCCCAGCGGGACTACCCAATGAGCAGTTCTTC
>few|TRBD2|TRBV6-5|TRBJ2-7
CASGRGEQYF
TGTGCCTCAGGGAGGGGCGAGCAGTACTTC